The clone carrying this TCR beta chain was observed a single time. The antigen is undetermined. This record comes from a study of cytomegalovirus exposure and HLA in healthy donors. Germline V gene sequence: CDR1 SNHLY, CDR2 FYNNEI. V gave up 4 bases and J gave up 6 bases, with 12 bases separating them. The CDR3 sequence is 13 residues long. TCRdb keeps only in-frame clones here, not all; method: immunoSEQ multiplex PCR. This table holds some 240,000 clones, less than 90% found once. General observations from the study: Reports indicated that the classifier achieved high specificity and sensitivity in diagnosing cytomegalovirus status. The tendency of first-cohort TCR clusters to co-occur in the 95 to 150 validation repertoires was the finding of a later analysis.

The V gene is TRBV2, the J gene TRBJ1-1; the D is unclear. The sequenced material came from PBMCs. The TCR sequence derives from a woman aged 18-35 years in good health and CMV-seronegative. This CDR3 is CASSAGPWAEAFF. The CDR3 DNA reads TGTGCCAGCAGTGCCGGACCCTGGGCTGAAGCTTTCTTT.